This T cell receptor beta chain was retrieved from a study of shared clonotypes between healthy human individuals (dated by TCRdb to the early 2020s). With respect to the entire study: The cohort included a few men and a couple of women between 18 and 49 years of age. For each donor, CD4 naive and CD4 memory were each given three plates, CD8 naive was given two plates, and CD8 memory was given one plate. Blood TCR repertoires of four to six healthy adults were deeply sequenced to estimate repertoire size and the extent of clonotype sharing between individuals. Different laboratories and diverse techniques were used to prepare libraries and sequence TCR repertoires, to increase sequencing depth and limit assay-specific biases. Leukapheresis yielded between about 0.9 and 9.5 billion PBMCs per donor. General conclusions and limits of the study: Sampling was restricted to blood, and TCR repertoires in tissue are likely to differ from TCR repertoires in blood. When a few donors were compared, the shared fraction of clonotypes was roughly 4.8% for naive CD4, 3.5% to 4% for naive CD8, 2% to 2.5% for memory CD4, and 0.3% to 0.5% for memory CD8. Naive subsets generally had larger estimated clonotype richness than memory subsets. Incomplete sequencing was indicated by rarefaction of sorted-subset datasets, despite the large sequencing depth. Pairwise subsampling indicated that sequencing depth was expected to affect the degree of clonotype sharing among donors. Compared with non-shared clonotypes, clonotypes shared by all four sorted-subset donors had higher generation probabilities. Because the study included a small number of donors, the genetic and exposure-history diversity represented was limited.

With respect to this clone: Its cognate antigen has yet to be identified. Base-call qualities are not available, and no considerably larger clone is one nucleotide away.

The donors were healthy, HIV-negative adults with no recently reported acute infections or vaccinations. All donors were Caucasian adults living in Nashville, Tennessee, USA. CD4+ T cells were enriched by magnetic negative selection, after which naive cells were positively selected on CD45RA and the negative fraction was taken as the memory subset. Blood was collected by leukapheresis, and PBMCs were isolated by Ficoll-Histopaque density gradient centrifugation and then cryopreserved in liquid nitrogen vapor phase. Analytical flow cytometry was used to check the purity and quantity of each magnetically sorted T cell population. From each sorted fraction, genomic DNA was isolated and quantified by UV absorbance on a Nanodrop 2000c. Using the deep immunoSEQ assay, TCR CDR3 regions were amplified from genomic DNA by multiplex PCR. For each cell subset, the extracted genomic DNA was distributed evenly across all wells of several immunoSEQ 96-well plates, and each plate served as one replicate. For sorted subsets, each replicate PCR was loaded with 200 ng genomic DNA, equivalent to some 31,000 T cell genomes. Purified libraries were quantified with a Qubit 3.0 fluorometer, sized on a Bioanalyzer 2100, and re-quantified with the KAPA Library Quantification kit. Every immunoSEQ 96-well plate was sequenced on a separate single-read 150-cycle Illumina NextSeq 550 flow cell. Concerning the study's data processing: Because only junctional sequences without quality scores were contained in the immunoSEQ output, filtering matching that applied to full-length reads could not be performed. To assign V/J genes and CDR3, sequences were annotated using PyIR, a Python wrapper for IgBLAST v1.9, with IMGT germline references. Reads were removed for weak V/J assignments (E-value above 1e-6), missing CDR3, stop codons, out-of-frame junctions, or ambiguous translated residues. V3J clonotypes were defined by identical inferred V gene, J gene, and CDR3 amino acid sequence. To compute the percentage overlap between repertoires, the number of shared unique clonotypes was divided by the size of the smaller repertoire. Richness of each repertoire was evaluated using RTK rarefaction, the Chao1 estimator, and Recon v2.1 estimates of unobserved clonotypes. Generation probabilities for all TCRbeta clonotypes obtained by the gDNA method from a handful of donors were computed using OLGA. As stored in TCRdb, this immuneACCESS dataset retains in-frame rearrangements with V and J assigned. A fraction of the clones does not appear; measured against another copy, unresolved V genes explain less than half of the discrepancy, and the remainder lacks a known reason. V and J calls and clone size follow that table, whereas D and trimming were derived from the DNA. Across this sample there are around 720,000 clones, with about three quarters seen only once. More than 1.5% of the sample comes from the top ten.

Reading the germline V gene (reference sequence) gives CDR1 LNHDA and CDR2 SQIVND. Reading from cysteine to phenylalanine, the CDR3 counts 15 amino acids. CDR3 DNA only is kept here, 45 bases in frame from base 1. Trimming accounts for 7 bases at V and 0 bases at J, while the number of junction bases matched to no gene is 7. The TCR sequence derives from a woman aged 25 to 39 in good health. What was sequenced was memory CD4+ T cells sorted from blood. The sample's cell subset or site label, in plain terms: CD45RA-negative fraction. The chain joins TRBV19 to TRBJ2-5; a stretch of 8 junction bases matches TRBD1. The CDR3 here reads CASTTRQGYQETQYF. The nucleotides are TGTGCCAGTACAACGAGACAGGGGTACCAAGAGACCCAGTACTTC.